This T cell receptor (beta chain) came from a study of blood T cell repertoires in COVID-19. About the study: Some COVID-19 samples were acute and others convalescent; all came from the United States, Italy and Spain.

The CDR3 has 13 residues. V lost 6 bases, J lost 3 bases, and 4 bases stayed unmatched. This table comes from immunoSEQ multiplex PCR, and its TCRdb copy is limited to in-frame clones, with some not included. Among around 20,000 clones listed, about four fifths were seen once. This clonotype was sampled from a man aged 40-55 years with acute or convalescent COVID-19. Sequencing was performed on peripheral blood. This rearrangement joins TRBV12-3 or TRBV12-4 to TRBJ2-5; 7 bases fit TRBD1. Here the CDR3 DNA reads TGTGCCAGCAGGGGACAGACTAAAGAGACCCAGTACTTC. It specifies CASRGQTKETQYF.